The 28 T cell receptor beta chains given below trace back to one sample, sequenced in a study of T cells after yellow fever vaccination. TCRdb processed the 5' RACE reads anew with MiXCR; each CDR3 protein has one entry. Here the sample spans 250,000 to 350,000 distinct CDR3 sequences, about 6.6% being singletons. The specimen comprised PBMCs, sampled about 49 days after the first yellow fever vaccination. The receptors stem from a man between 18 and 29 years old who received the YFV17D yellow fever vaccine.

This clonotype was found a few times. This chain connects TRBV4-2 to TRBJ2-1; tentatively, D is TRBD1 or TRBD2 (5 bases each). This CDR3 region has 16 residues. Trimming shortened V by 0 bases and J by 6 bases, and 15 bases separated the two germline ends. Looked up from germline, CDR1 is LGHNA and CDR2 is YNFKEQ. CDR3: CASSQDQWDGVNEQFF. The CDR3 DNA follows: TGTGCCAGCAGCCAAGATCAATGGGACGGGGTCAATGAGCAGTTCTTC.

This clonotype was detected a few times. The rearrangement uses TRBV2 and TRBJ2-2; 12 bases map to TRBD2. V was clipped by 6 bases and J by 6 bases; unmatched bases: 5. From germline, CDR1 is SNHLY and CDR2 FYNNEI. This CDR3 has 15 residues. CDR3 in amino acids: CASRAPSGGAGELFF. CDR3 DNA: TGTGCCAGCAGGGCCCCTAGCGGGGGGGCCGGGGAGCTGTTTTTT.

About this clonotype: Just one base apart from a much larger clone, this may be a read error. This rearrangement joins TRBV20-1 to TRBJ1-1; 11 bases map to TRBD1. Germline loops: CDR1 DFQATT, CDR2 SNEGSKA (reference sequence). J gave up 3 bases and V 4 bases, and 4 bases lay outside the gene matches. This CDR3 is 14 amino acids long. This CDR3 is CSAKGTGGDTEAFF. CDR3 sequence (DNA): TGCAGTGCTAAGGGGACAGGGGGGGACACTGAAGCTTTCTTT.

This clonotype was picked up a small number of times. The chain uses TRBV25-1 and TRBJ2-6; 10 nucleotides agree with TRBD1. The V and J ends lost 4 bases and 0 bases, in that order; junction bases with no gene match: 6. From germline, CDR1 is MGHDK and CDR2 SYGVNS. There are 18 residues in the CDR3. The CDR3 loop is CASSVTGQGTSGANVLTF. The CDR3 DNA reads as TGTGCCAGCAGTGTCACGGGACAGGGGACCTCTGGGGCCAACGTCCTGACTTTC.

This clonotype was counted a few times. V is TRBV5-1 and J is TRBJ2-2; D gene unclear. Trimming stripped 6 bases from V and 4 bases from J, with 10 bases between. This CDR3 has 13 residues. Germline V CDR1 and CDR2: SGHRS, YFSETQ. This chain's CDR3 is CASTPLSTGELFF. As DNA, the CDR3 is TGCGCCAGCACCCCCTTGAGCACCGGGGAGCTGTTTTTT.

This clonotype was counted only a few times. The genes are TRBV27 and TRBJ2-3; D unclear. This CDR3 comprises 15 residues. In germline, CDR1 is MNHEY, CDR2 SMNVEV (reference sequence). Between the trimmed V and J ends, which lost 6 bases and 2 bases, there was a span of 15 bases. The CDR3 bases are TGTGCCAGCAGACCTGAGGCCAGCAACACAGATACGCAGTATTTT. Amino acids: CASRPEASNTDTQYF.

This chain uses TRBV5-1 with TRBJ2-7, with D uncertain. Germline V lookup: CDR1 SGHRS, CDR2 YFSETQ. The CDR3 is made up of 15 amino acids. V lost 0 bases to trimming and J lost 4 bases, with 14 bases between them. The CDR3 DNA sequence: TGCGCCAGCAGCTTGGGATTTGGAGAGCCATACGAGCAGTACTTC. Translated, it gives CASSLGFGEPYEQYF.

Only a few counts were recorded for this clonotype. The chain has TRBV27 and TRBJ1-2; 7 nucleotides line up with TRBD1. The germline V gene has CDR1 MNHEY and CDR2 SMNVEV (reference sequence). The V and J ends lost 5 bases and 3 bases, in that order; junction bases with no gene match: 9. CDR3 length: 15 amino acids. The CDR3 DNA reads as TGTGCCAGCAGTCAAGGGGGCGCGCATCACTATGGCTACACCTTC. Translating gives CASSQGGAHHYGYTF.

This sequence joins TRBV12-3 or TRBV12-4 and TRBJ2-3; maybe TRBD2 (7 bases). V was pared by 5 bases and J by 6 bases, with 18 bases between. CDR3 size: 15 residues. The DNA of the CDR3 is TGTGCCAGCAGTCCAAGGGCGGGGGCGGAGGATACGCAGTATTTT. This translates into CASSPRAGAEDTQYF.

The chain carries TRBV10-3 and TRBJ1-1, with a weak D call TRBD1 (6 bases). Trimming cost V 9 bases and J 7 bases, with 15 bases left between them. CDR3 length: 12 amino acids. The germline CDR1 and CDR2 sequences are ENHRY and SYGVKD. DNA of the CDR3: TGTGCCATTAGGGGGGGGTCTGATGAAGCTTTCTTT. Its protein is CAIRGGSDEAFF.

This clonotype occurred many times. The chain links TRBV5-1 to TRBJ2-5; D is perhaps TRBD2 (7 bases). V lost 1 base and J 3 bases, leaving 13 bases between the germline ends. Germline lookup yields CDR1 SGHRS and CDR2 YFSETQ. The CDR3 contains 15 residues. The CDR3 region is CASSLSGGREETQYF. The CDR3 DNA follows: TGCGCCAGCAGCTTGTCGGGGGGCCGTGAAGAGACCCAGTACTTC.

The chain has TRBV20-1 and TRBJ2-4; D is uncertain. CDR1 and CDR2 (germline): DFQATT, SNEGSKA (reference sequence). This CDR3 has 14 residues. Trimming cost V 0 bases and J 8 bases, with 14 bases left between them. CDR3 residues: CSARDGLGGDIQYF. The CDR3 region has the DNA TGCAGTGCTAGAGATGGTCTAGGTGGGGACATTCAGTACTTC.

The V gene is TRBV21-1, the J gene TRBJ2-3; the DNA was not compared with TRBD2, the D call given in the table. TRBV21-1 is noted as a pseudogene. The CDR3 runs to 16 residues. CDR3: CASRWTSGVNTDTQYF. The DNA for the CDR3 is TGTGCCAGCAGATGGACTAGCGGGGTTAACACAGATACGCAGTATTTT.

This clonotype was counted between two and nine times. Written as DNA, the CDR3 is TGCAGTGCCCGCCCAGCTAGCGGCTACAATGAGCAGTTCTTC. It yields the protein CSARPASGYNEQFF. The chain has TRBV20-1 and TRBJ2-1, with 7 bases lining up with TRBD2. Trimming took 6 bases from V and 3 from J; bases not matched to a gene: 8. The germline gives CDR1 DFQATT, CDR2 SNEGSKA (reference sequence). The CDR3 runs 14 residues.

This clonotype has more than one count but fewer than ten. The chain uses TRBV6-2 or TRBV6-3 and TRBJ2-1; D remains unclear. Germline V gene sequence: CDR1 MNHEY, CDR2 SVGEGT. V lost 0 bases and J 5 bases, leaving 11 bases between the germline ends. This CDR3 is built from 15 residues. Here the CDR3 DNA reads TGTGCCAGCAGTTACTCCCCCACAGAGAACAATGAGCAGTTCTTC. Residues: CASSYSPTENNEQFF.

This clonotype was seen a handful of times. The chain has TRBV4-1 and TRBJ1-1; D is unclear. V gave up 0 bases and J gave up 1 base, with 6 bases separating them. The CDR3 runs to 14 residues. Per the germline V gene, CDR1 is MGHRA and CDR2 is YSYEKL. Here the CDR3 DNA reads TGCGCCAGCAGCCAAGATTTTGGGAACACTGAAGCTTTCTTT. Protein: CASSQDFGNTEAFF.

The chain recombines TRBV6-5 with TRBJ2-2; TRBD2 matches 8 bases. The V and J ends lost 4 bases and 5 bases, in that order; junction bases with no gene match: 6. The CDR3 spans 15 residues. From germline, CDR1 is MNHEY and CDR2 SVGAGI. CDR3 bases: TGTGCCAGCAGTTCGGGGGGGGGACGGACCGGGGAGCTGTTTTTT. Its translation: CASSSGGGRTGELFF.

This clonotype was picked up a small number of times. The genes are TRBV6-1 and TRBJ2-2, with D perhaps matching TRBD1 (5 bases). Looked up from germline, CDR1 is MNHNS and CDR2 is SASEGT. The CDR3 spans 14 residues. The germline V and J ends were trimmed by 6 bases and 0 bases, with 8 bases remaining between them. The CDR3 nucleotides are TGTGCCAGCAGGTTGGACACGAACACCGGGGAGCTGTTTTTT. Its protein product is CASRLDTNTGELFF.

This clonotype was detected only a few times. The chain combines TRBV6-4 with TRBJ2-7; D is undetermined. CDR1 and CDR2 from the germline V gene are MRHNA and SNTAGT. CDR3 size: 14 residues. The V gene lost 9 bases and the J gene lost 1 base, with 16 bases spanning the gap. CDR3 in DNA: TGTGCCAGTCACAAACAGCTTCAATCCTACGAGCAGTACGTC. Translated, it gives CASHKQLQSYEQYV.

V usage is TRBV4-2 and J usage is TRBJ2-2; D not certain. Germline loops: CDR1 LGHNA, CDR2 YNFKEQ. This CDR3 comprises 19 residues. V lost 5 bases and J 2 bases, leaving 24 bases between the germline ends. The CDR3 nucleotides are TGTGCCAGCAGCACTTCGCATGGCCCTGGGCCCCTTAACACCGGGGAGCTGTTTTTT. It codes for CASSTSHGPGPLNTGELFF.

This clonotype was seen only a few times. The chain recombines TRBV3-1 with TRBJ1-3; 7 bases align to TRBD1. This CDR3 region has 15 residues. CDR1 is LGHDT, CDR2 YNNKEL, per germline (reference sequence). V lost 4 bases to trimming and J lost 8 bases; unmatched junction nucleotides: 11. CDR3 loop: CASSLTIDRADTIYF. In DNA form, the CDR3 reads TGTGCCAGCAGCCTGACCATCGACAGGGCGGACACCATATATTTT.

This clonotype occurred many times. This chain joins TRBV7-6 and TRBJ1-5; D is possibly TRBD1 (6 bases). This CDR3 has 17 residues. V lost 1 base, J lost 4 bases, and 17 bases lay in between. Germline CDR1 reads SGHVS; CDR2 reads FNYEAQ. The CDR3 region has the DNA TGTGCCAGCAGCTTAGTGGGCGGGGGCCTCGGGAATCAGCCCCAGCATTTT. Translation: CASSLVGGGLGNQPQHF.

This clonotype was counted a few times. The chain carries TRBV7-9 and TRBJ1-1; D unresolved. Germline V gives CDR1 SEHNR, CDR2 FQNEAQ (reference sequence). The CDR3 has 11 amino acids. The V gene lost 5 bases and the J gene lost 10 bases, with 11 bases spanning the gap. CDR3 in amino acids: CASSLRSGAFF. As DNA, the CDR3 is TGTGCCAGCAGCCTCCGGTCGGGAGCTTTCTTT. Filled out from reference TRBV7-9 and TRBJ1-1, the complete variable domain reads DTGVSQNPRHKITKRGQNVTFRCDPISEHNRLYWYRQTLGQGPEFLTYFQNEAQLEKSRLLSDRFSAERPKGSFSTLEIQRTEQGDSAMYLCASSLRSGAFFGQGTRLTVV.

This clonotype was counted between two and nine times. In DNA, the CDR3 is TGTGCCAGCAGCTTATTAAGACACTCGATGAACACTGAAGCTTTCTTT. Encoded protein: CASSLLRHSMNTEAFF. The chain has TRBV7-9 and TRBJ1-1; no firm D call. V was cut by 2 bases and J by 0 bases, with 13 bases left in between. This CDR3 is 16 amino acids long. Germline-derived CDR1 and CDR2 are SEHNR and FQNEAQ (reference sequence).

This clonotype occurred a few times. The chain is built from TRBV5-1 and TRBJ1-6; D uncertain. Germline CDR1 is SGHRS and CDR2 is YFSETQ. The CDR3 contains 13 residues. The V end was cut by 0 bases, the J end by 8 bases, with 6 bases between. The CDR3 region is CASSLAYDSPLHF. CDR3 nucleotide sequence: TGCGCCAGCAGCTTGGCTTACGATTCACCCCTCCACTTT.

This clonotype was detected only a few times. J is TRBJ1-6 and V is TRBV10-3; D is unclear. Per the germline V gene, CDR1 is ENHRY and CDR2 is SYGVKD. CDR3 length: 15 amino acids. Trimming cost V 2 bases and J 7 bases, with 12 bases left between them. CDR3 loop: CAISEREGWNSPLHF. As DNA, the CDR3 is TGTGCCATCAGTGAGAGGGAAGGGTGGAATTCACCCCTCCACTTT.

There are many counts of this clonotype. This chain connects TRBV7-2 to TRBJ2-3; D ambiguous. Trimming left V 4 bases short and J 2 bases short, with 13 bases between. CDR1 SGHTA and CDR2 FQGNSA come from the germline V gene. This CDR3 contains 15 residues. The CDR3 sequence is CASSSLFQYTDTQYF. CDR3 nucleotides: TGTGCCAGCAGCTCTTTGTTCCAGTACACAGATACGCAGTATTTT.

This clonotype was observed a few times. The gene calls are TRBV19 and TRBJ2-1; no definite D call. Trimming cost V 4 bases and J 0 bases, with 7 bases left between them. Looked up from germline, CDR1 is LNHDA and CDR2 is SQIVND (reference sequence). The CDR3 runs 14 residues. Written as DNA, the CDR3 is TGTGCCAGTAGTACCATTAGCTCCTACAATGAGCAGTTCTTC. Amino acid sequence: CASSTISSYNEQFF.